Here is one T cell receptor (beta chain) with its context. This sample is part of a study of blood T cell repertoires in COVID-19. Study-level background: Material from acute and convalescent COVID-19 was sourced from the United States, Italy and Spain. Sample material is recorded as cDNA or gDNA derived from T cells, B-cell-depleted T cells, or PBMCs.

Only in-frame clones appear in the TCRdb table, and some are missing; sequencing was by immunoSEQ multiplex PCR. The profile shows 210,000 or so clones, about four fifths of them singletons. CDR3 length equals 16 residues. Germline trimming cut 7 bases from V and 4 bases from J; bases unmatched to any gene: 9. Germline V gene data show CDR1 as SGDLS and CDR2 as YYNGEE. The V call is TRBV9, the J call TRBJ2-5, with TRBD2 identical over 14 bases. This receptor was taken from a woman in her 70s with active or convalescent COVID-19. Material: peripheral blood. The CDR3 loop is CASGESGLAGGETQYF. The CDR3 bases are TGTGCCAGCGGAGAAAGCGGACTAGCGGGAGGAGAGACCCAGTACTTC.